This T cell receptor (beta chain) was retrieved from a study of technical replicates of blood from a handful of donors. The V segment lost 7 bases and the J segment 2 bases; nucleotides outside the gene matches: 4. The CDR3 consists of 13 residues. CDR1 is SGDLS, CDR2 YYNGEE, per germline. Data came from immunoSEQ multiplex PCR; TCRdb stores just in-frame clones and leaves some out. The sample yields tens of thousands of clones, 90% to 95% seen once. This clone was observed once. The source material was T cells isolated from PBMCs. The V call is TRBV9, the J call TRBJ2-7; 9 nucleotides align to TRBD2. This sequence originates from a human donor in good health. The CDR3: CASGAGGPYEQYF. For the CDR3, the DNA is TGTGCCAGCGGGGCGGGGGGGCCCTACGAGCAGTACTTC.